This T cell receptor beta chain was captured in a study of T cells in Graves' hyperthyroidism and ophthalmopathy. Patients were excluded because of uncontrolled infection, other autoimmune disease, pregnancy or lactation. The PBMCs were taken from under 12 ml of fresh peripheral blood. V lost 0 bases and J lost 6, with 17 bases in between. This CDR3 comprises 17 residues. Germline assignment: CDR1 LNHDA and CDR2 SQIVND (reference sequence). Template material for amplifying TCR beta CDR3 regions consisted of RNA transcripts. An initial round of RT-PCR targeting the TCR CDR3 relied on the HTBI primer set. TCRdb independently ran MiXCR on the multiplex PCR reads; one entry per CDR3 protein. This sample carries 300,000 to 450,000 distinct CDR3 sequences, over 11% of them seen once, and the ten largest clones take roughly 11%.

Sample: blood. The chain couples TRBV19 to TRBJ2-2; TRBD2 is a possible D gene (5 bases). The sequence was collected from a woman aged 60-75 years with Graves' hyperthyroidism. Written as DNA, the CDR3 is TGTGCCAGTAGTATAGATGCTGGCGGGTCTTCACCCGGGGAGCTGTTTTTT. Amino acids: CASSIDAGGSSPGELFF. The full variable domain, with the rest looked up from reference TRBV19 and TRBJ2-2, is DGGITQSPKYLFRKEGQNVTLSCEQNLNHDAMYWYRQDPGQGLRLIYYSQIVNDFQKGDIAEGYSVSREKKESFPLTVTSAQKNPTAFYLCASSIDAGGSSPGELFFGEGSRLTVL.